This T cell receptor (beta chain) was obtained from a study of siplizumab effects on memory and regulatory T cells. Study-level findings and limits: Naive T cells seemed more diverse than memory cells; they also seemed major alloresponse contributors.

A note on this clone: Its antigen remains unknown.

Per sample, about 10^5 TCR templates underwent assay. TCRdb's table, derived via immunoSEQ multiplex PCR, lists solely in-frame clones and lacks some. The table shows approximately 100,000 clones, with about 94% occurring only once. Germline V gene lookup returns CDR1 SGHRS and CDR2 YFSETQ. The CDR3 has 15 residues. The ends were cut back, 8 bases at V and 3 bases at J, with 18 bases in the middle. The specimen sequenced was non-Treg CD4+ T cells sorted from blood. The receptor's source is a human donor in good health. The chain has TRBV5-1 and TRBJ1-5, with D hard to call. CDR3 DNA sequence: TGCGCCAGACCAAACCTCCCGATCTACAATCAGCCCCAGCATTTT. It is translated as CARPNLPIYNQPQHF.